Below are 20 T cell receptor beta chains sequenced from a single sample in a study of Graves' ophthalmopathy and Graves' hyperthyroidism. Transcripts of RNA were the source for amplifying TCR beta CDR3 regions. RT-PCR in the first round used HTBI primers; a second-round multiplex PCR followed. Using its own MiXCR run on the multiplex PCR reads, TCRdb lists one record per CDR3 protein. The sample carries hundreds of thousands of distinct CDR3 sequences, over 20% recorded once. The sequenced sample consisted of peripheral blood. The receptors shown here come from a woman younger than 35 with stable Graves' hyperthyroidism.

This clonotype has a handful of counts. The V gene is TRBV30, the J gene TRBJ2-7; D not resolved. The germline CDR1 and CDR2 sequences are GTSNPN and SVGIG (reference sequence). The CDR3 totals 11 residues. V lost 4 bases to trimming and J lost 2 bases, with 6 bases between them. CDR3 amino acids: CAWKRTYEQYF. The DNA of the CDR3 is TGTGCCTGGAAGAGGACCTACGAGCAGTACTTC.

This clonotype has a count of ten or more. The CDR3: CASSDLMGGAKIAEAFF. CDR3 nucleotides: TGTGCCAGCAGTGACCTAATGGGGGGGGCGAAGATTGCTGAAGCTTTCTTT. This chain connects TRBV25-1 to TRBJ1-1, with D possibly being TRBD1 (6 bases). Trimming removed 3 bases from V and 6 bases from J, with 23 bases in between. The V gene's germline CDR1 is MGHDK and CDR2 SYGVNS. The CDR3 is 17 amino acids.

This clonotype was picked up many times. The chain links TRBV30 to TRBJ2-2, with TRBD1 matching 7 bases. CDR3 size: 16 residues. V lost 0 bases, J lost 5 bases, and 9 bases stayed unmatched. Germline V lookup: CDR1 GTSNPN, CDR2 SVGIG (reference sequence). CDR3 protein: CAWSVRGRGLTGELFF. DNA of the CDR3: TGTGCCTGGAGTGTACGGGGCAGGGGGTTAACCGGGGAGCTGTTTTTT.

This clonotype was detected many times. J is TRBJ2-7 and V is TRBV12-3 or TRBV12-4, with 11 positions matching TRBD2. CDR3 length: 15 amino acids. V lost 4 bases, J lost 5 bases, and 7 bases stayed unmatched. The CDR3 DNA reads TGTGCCAGCAGTTCGGCCGGGACTAGCGGAGACGAGCAGTACTTC. As protein: CASSSAGTSGDEQYF.

This clonotype was detected ten times or more. The chain has TRBV28 and TRBJ2-7; D might be TRBD2 (6 bases). The germline gives CDR1 MDHEN, CDR2 SYDVKM. The CDR3 has 15 residues. V was cut by 7 bases and J by 4 bases, with 20 bases left in between. The CDR3 nucleotides are TGTGCCAGCAACTCCCAAGGGCGGGGCAGGTACGAGCAGTACTTC. Its protein is CASNSQGRGRYEQYF. Combining the CDR3 with reference TRBV28 and TRBJ2-7 gives the whole variable domain DVKVTQSSRYLVKRTGEKVFLECVQDMDHENMFWYRQDPGLGLRLIYFSYDVKMKEKGDIPEGYSVSREKKERFSLILESASTNQTSMYLCASNSQGRGRYEQYFGPGTRLTVT.

This clonotype was observed at least ten times. This chain connects TRBV7-2 to TRBJ1-2; 9 positions match TRBD1. There are 15 residues in the CDR3. Germline trimming cut 2 bases from V and 4 bases from J; bases unmatched to any gene: 5. From germline, CDR1 is SGHTA and CDR2 FQGNSA. The CDR3 loop is CASSLTTGGGYGYTF. The CDR3 nucleotides read TGTGCCAGCAGCTTAACGACAGGGGGGGGCTATGGCTACACCTTC.

In its sample, this clonotype was seen many times. CDR3 nucleotide sequence: TGTGCCAGCGCGACAGGGGGGACTGAAGCTTTCTTT. Encoded protein: CASATGGTEAFF. The J gene is TRBJ1-1, the V gene TRBV7-9; TRBD1 aligns across 9 bases. CDR3 size: 12 residues. Germline V gene lookup returns CDR1 SEHNR and CDR2 FQNEAQ (reference sequence). The trim removed 8 bases at V and 5 bases at J, leaving 3 bases unmatched.

The rearrangement links TRBV12-3 or TRBV12-4 to TRBJ2-2, with D tentatively TRBD2 (6 bases). Trimming took off 6 bases at V and 0 bases at J, with 14 bases between the two ends. The CDR3 runs 16 residues. The CDR3 is CASREMGRTNTGELFF. The CDR3 DNA reads as TGTGCCAGCAGGGAGATGGGGAGGACGAACACCGGGGAGCTGTTTTTT.

The chain has TRBV27 and TRBJ2-7; 7 bases fit TRBD1. The CDR3 totals 13 residues. Germline loops: CDR1 MNHEY, CDR2 SMNVEV (reference sequence). V trimming: 0 bases; J trimming: 4 bases; junction bases outside the gene matches: 0. Written as DNA, the CDR3 is TGTGCCAGCAGTTTATCGACAGGGTACGAGCAGTACTTC. It translates to CASSLSTGYEQYF.

This clonotype was found many times. The chain uses TRBV30 and TRBJ1-1; 9 nucleotides match TRBD1. The CDR3 is 14 residues long. The trim removed 3 bases at V and 11 bases at J, leaving 13 bases unmatched. Germline assignment: CDR1 GTSNPN and CDR2 SVGIG (reference sequence). CDR3 sequence: CAWRTGTGMFRAFF. The DNA of the CDR3 is TGTGCCTGGAGAACCGGGACAGGGATGTTTCGGGCTTTCTTT. Variable domain in full (rest from reference TRBV30 and TRBJ1-1): SQTIHQWPATLVQPVGSPLSLECTVEGTSNPNLYWYRQAAGRGLQLLFYSVGIGQISSEVPQNLSASRPQDRQFILSSKKLLLSDSGFYLCAWRTGTGMFRAFFGQGTRLTVV.

J is TRBJ1-5 and V is TRBV6-1; D may be TRBD1 (5 bases). V was shortened by 9 bases and J by 3 bases, with 15 bases between the two germline ends. The CDR3 extends over 14 amino acids. CDR1 is MNHNS and CDR2 is SASEGT in the germline V gene. The CDR3: CASNPGGFNQPQHF. CDR3 sequence (DNA): TGTGCCAGTAATCCGGGGGGGTTCAATCAGCCCCAGCATTTT.

This sequence joins TRBV19 and TRBJ2-2, with 7 bases aligning to TRBD2. The CDR3 loop spans 16 amino acids. Germline CDR1 is LNHDA and CDR2 is SQIVND (reference sequence). The junction had 14 bases not matched to a gene; V was cut back by 8 bases and J by 5 bases. CDR3 loop: CASLRGSGIGTGELFF. CDR3 bases: TGTGCCAGTCTAAGAGGGAGCGGGATTGGGACCGGGGAGCTGTTTTTT.

This clonotype was picked up many times. The chain couples TRBV19 to TRBJ1-2; no reliable D call. Germline CDR1 reads LNHDA; CDR2 reads SQIVND (reference sequence). Trimming stripped 4 bases from V and 0 bases from J, with 12 bases between. The CDR3 is 15 amino acids. The CDR3 reads CASSTARGSNYGYTF. The CDR3 region has the DNA TGTGCCAGTAGTACAGCGAGAGGATCTAACTATGGCTACACCTTC.

This clonotype was counted a few times. The chain couples TRBV6-2 or TRBV6-3 to TRBJ2-2, with 8 bases lining up with TRBD1. V shed 7 bases, J shed 6 bases, and the junction held 10 bases outside the gene matches. In germline, CDR1 is MNHEY, CDR2 SVGEGT. The CDR3 sequence is 15 residues long. The DNA for the CDR3 is TGTGCCAGCAATTTAGGACAGGGCGGCGCCGGGGAGCTGTTTTTT. It translates to CASNLGQGGAGELFF.

This clonotype appeared many times. This rearrangement joins TRBV20-1 to TRBJ1-1, with 7 bases matching TRBD1. Germline V gene data show CDR1 as DFQATT and CDR2 as SNEGSKA (reference sequence). The CDR3 has 14 residues. V was pared by 4 bases and J by 2 bases, with 7 bases of the junction left unmatched. The CDR3 sequence is CSAMPGQKNTEAFF. DNA of the CDR3: TGCAGTGCTATGCCGGGACAGAAAAACACTGAAGCTTTCTTT.

This clonotype was recorded many times. At one boundary the junction diverges from the germline segment, which might be a read error. The V call is TRBV27, the J call TRBJ2-7; D might be TRBD1 (6 bases). Germline-derived CDR1 and CDR2 are MNHEY and SMNVEV (reference sequence). The CDR3 totals 14 residues. The CDR3 DNA is TGTGCCGGCAGTTCAGGACAGAATTCCTACGAGCAGTACTTC. Translating it yields CAGSSGQNSYEQYF.

The sample holds many counts of this clonotype. CDR3 in amino acids: CATSRDLGSNEQYF. The CDR3 DNA sequence: TGTGCCACCAGCAGAGATCTAGGGTCCAACGAGCAGTACTTC. The gene calls are TRBV15 and TRBJ2-7; D is unresolved. The CDR3 extends over 14 amino acids. The V and J ends lost 0 bases and 5 bases respectively, with 11 bases between them. Germline V gene data show CDR1 as LNHNV and CDR2 as YYDKDF (reference sequence).

As to this clonotype: A clone one base away is much larger, so this may be a read error. The CDR3, as DNA: TGTGCCAGCAGATCCCCCGGGGGATACTCCTACGAGCAGTACTTC. This encodes CASRSPGGYSYEQYF. The chain employs TRBV7-2 and TRBJ2-7; perhaps TRBD2 as D (6 bases). Trimming pared 6 bases from V and 0 bases from J, leaving 15 bases between. Germline V gives CDR1 SGHTA, CDR2 FQGNSA. The CDR3 runs 15 residues.

In regard to this clonotype: A much larger clone is a single base away; this may be a read error. The chain links TRBV20-1 to TRBJ2-7; 12 positions agree with TRBD2. The V gene's germline CDR1 is DFQATT and CDR2 SNEGSKA (reference sequence). CDR3 length equals 14 residues. V lost 3 bases and J lost 4; bases outside the gene matches: 4. CDR3 region: CSARTSGSFYEQYV. The CDR3 DNA follows: TGCAGTGCTAGGACTAGCGGGAGTTTTTACGAGCAGTACGTC.

The chain uses TRBV12-3 or TRBV12-4 and TRBJ1-3, with no clear D. The CDR3 covers 14 residues. The V end was cut by 9 bases, the J end by 0 bases, with 12 bases between. Here the CDR3 reads CASSMGSSGNTIYF. The CDR3 DNA reads TGTGCCAGTTCCATGGGGAGCTCTGGAAACACCATATATTTT.